Listed below are T cell receptor beta chains from one sample, sequenced in a study of metastatic and nonmetastatic thyroid tumors. TCRdb reanalyzed the PCR reads with MiXCR. In the table there are 20,000 to 25,000 clones, about 24% of which are singletons. Material for sequencing was tumor tissue. The receptors were gathered from a female donor with papillary thyroid cancer or a benign thyroid nodule (not recorded which). Some clones in this sample may be carry-over from other donors' samples. CDR3s include the opening cysteine and the closing phenylalanine or tryptophan. The order of the fields is V gene, D gene, J gene, clone size, CDR3 DNA, CDR3 protein. The D gene is left open where the match is weak. The size of a clone is reported for some rows only, either as once, few or many, or as a class for expanded clones.

>TRBV27|TRBD1|TRBJ1-6|.
TGTGCCAGCAGTTTCGGGACAGATTCACCCCTCCACTTT
CASSFGTDSPLHF
>TRBV7-7|.|TRBJ2-1|many
TGTGCCAGCAGCGCACCCGGGGTTGGGTCCTACAATGAGCAGTTCTTC
CASSAPGVGSYNEQFF
>TRBV10-1|.|TRBJ2-5|many
TGCGCCAGCAGTGAAGAGACCCAGTACTTC
CASSEETQYF
>TRBV20-1|.|TRBJ2-7|.
TGCAGTGCTACCACAGGGAGCTCCTACGAGCAGTACTTC
CSATTGSSYEQYF
>TRBV12-3/TRBV12-4|.|TRBJ2-7|medium-sized
TGTGCCAGCAGTTTAGTTCGGGACGGCTACGAGCAGTACTTC
CASSLVRDGYEQYF
>TRBV20-1|TRBD2|TRBJ2-5|many
TGCAGTGCCGGGACTAGCGGGAACCAAGAGACCCAGTACTTC
CSAGTSGNQETQYF
>TRBV5-1|TRBD1|TRBJ1-2|.
TGCGCCAGCAGCCTGCTAGAGTACAGGGGCGGCGGCTACACCTTC
CASSLLEYRGGGYTF
>TRBV7-9|TRBD2|TRBJ2-7|medium-sized
TGTGCCAGCAGCTTAGTCGTAGGTCTAGCGGGATTTTACGAGCAGTACTTC
CASSLVVGLAGFYEQYF
>TRBV4-2|.|TRBJ1-2|.
TGTGCCAGCAGCCAAGACGCCTCGACAGACTATGGCTACACCTTC
CASSQDASTDYGYTF
>TRBV28|.|TRBJ1-1|few
TGTGCCAGCAGTTTACCAGGGATGGGCGCTGAAGCTTTCTTT
CASSLPGMGAEAFF
>TRBV7-8|.|TRBJ2-7|.
TGTGCCAGCAGCTTCGACTTAGCCTACGAGCAGTACTTC
CASSFDLAYEQYF
>TRBV11-2|.|TRBJ1-2|.
TGTGCCAGCAGCTTGGTGTTCTCTGCGCCCACCGACGGGGGATATGGCTACACCTTC
CASSLVFSAPTDGGYGYTF
>TRBV2|TRBD2|TRBJ2-3|medium-sized
TGTGCCAGCAGGGGACTAGCGGAGTCAGGGGATACGCAGTATTTT
CASRGLAESGDTQYF
>TRBV27|TRBD1|TRBJ2-4|.
TGTGCCAACAGGGGGGAAAACATTCAGTACTTC
CANRGENIQYF
>TRBV12-3/TRBV12-4|.|TRBJ2-2|.
TGTGCCAGCAGTGGGACCCAAACCGGGGAGCTGTTTTTT
CASSGTQTGELFF
>TRBV5-1|TRBD2|TRBJ2-1|.
TGCGCCAGCAGCCCCGAGGGGGCGGGAGGGGTTCAGCAGTTCTTC
CASSPEGAGGVQQFF
>TRBV9|.|TRBJ2-7|.
TGTGCCAGCAGCTTCGCGGTGGGGGCCGAGCAGTACTTC
CASSFAVGAEQYF
>TRBV6-1|.|TRBJ2-7|few
TGTGCCAGCAGTGAAGGGGACGGGTCACCATACGAGCAGTACTTC
CASSEGDGSPYEQYF
>TRBV7-6|.|TRBJ2-2|.
TGTGCCAGCAATCAAGGCACGGGGGGCAGCACCGGGGAGCTGTTTTTT
CASNQGTGGSTGELFF
>TRBV12-3/TRBV12-4|TRBD2|TRBJ2-7|medium-sized
TGTGCCAGCAGTGTGGCGGGGGGAGCCTACGAGCAGTACTTC
CASSVAGGAYEQYF
>TRBV7-8|TRBD2|TRBJ2-3|many
TGTGCCAGCAGCCCCCCTAGGGGGGCGGGAGGGCCGGCAGATACGCAGTATTTT
CASSPPRGAGGPADTQYF
>TRBV9|TRBD2|TRBJ2-1|many
TGTGCCAGCAGCGCTCTAGCGGGAGGGCCTTGGAATGAGCAGTTCTTC
CASSALAGGPWNEQFF
>TRBV5-1|.|TRBJ2-7|.
TGCGCCAGCAGCTTTCTTACGGGCAGCGAGCAGTACTTC
CASSFLTGSEQYF
>TRBV19|.|TRBJ2-5|few
TGTGCCAGTAGTATGGGTCTCCAAGAGACCCAGTACTTC
CASSMGLQETQYF
>TRBV29-1|.|TRBJ2-1|many
TGCAGCGCGAACAAGGGGGGGGGCTACAATGAGCAGTTCTTC
CSANKGGGYNEQFF
>TRBV28|TRBD1|TRBJ2-6|few
TGTGCCAGCAGCCCCACAGGGGTAGGGGCTAACCTCCTGACTTTC
CASSPTGVGANLLTF
>TRBV7-9|.|TRBJ2-7|medium-sized
TGTGCCAGCAGCCGGGGGGACAACGAGCAGTACTTC
CASSRGDNEQYF
>TRBV15|TRBD1|TRBJ2-7|few
TGTGCCACCAGCAGGGGGGGACCCGGGACAGGGAGGTACTTC
CATSRGGPGTGRYF
>TRBV6-5|.|TRBJ1-2|.
TGTGCCAGCAGGGAGGATGGCTACACCTTC
CASREDGYTF
>TRBV19|.|TRBJ2-1|.
TGTGCCAGTAGCACTGCCGGTGTTCTAAGCCCCTACAATGAGCAGTTCTTC
CASSTAGVLSPYNEQFF
>TRBV12-3/TRBV12-4|.|TRBJ2-7|.
TGTGCCAGCAGTGTCCAGGGCTACGAGCAGTACTTC
CASSVQGYEQYF
>TRBV20-1|.|TRBJ1-6|many
TGCAGTGCTAGAGGGGGGGATTCACCCCTCCACTTT
CSARGGDSPLHF